This T cell receptor beta chain is drawn from a study of blood T cell repertoires in COVID-19. Study information: Specimens from acute and convalescent COVID-19 originated in the United States, Italy and Spain. T cells, B-cell-depleted T cells, or PBMCs supplied cDNA or gDNA.

CDR3 length: 13 residues. V was pared by 1 base and J by 2 bases, with 7 bases between. Germline loops: CDR1 SGHKS, CDR2 YYEKEE (reference sequence). In the original analysis: Researchers report that nucleated cell counts were estimated from reference gene primer amplification. Assay used: immunoSEQ multiplex PCR; TCRdb lists only in-frame clones, some missing. From that table come the V and J calls and clone size; the DNA was used to work out D and trimming. The table shows about 190,000 clones, with less than 80% occurring only once. This clone has only one observation. Sequences were obtained from peripheral blood. The chain recombines TRBV5-5 with TRBJ2-7, with D hard to call. This TCR came from a woman aged 45-59 years with acute or convalescent COVID-19. The CDR3 here is CASSLTTTYEQYF. CDR3 sequence (DNA): TGTGCCAGCAGCTTGACAACCACCTACGAGCAGTACTTC.